This record looks at one TCR beta chain sequence and its context. Its specificity is not known. This record comes from a study of vaccination effects on CD4 cells after COVID-19. The assay was immunoSEQ multiplex PCR, and TCRdb's table has in-frame clones only and misses some. The repertoire includes 25,000 or so clones, roughly 70% of them detected once, and 7.8% sits in the top ten. Germline trimming cut 1 base from V and 5 bases from J; bases unmatched to any gene: 4. The germline V gene encodes CDR1 SGHNT and CDR2 YYREEE (reference sequence). CDR3 size: 14 residues. Sequencing was preceded by expansion of antigen-specific CD4+ T cells with viral peptide pools in the ViraFEST assay. Cells that had been cultured for 10 days were the source of isolated CD4+ T cells. Participants each got two BNT162b2 or mRNA-1273 vaccine doses. Previously uninfected by SARS-CoV-2, the vaccine recipients also showed negative nucleocapsid antibodies. PBMC were cultured at some 2.1 million per well with 9 to 10 IU/ml IL-2 and 8 to 10 ug/ml peptides.

This sample comprised CD4+ T cells from PBMCs cultured with SARS-CoV-2 spike peptides, obtained after COVID-19 vaccination. The chain is built from TRBV5-4 and TRBJ2-5; 8 bases are a match to TRBD1. The receptor was derived from a human donor who received a COVID-19 vaccine. CDR3 nucleotide sequence: TGTGCCAGCAGCTTGCAGGGGGCAGAGGAGACCCAGTACTTC. Amino acid sequence: CASSLQGAEETQYF.